The sequence of this TCR beta chain was determined in a study of response to subunit inactivated influenza vaccine. This clonotype was seen only a few times. Its target is not known. Trimming cost V 6 bases and J 6 bases, with 11 bases left between them. CDR1 MDHEN and CDR2 SYDVKM come from the germline V gene. The length of the CDR3 is 13 residues. General observations from the study: The authors suggested that few new T cells are recruited per seasonal influenza vaccination.

TCRdb redid the calling of the RT-PCR reads with MiXCR, one entry per CDR3 protein. The table shows approximately 160,000 distinct CDR3 sequences, with around a tenth occurring only once. The receptor comes from a man aged 50-75 years who received an inactivated influenza vaccine. The sequences come from CD8+ T cells sorted from PBMCs, collected less than 25 months after vaccination. V and J are TRBV28 and TRBJ1-4; a weak D match, TRBD1 (6 bases). In DNA, the CDR3 is TGTGCCAGCAGCCGACGGACAGATGAAAAACTGTTTTTT. It translates to CASSRRTDEKLFF.